This passage covers 21 T cell receptor beta chains from one sample sequenced in a study of neurological immune-mediated disorders. In TCRdb, the 5' RACE reads were re-called with MiXCR into one record per CDR3 protein. The sample includes approximately 26,000 distinct CDR3 sequences, 2.5% of them seen just once. The sample comprised PBMCs. The source of these receptors is a woman aged 45-60 years with multiple sclerosis.

This clonotype has a count of ten or more. A read error is possible here, since a much larger clone lies one base away. The chain combines TRBV20-1 with TRBJ2-7, with D possibly matching TRBD2 (5 bases). V lost 1 base to trimming and J lost 7 bases, with 14 bases between them. CDR1 is DFQATT and CDR2 is SNEGSKA in the germline V gene (reference sequence). CDR3 length: 13 residues. CDR3 amino acids: CSARGRGRGEQYF. CDR3 bases: TGCAGTGCTAGAGGTAGAGGGAGAGGAGAGCAGTACTTC.

Many counts were recorded for this clonotype. The V gene is TRBV7-2, the J gene TRBJ2-7; no clear D gene. The CDR3 totals 11 residues. The germline gives CDR1 SGHTA, CDR2 FQGNSA. Deletions cut 5 bases from V and 0 bases from J, with 2 bases between. The CDR3 region has the DNA TGTGCCAGCAGCCACTCCTACGAGCAGTACTTC. It is translated as CASSHSYEQYF.

This clonotype is termed medium-sized. V and J are TRBV12-3 or TRBV12-4 and TRBJ2-1; 8 nucleotides agree with TRBD2. This CDR3 spans 14 amino acids. The V and J ends lost 3 bases and 5 bases, in that order; junction bases with no gene match: 3. The chain's CDR3 is CASSFGTSNNEQFF. As DNA, the CDR3 is TGTGCCAGCAGTTTTGGGACTAGTAACAATGAGCAGTTCTTC.

There are many counts of this clonotype. The CDR3 DNA reads as TGCGCCAGCAGCCATGGACTAGCGGTTCCACTTAATGAGCAGTTCTTC. It yields the protein CASSHGLAVPLNEQFF. This chain uses TRBV5-1 with TRBJ2-1; 10 bases fit TRBD2. The germline CDR1 and CDR2 sequences are SGHRS and YFSETQ. Trimming took 4 bases from V and 7 from J; bases not matched to a gene: 11. The CDR3 covers 16 residues.

This clonotype was counted ten times or more. The V gene is TRBV20-1, the J gene TRBJ2-7, with TRBD2 matching 10 bases. The germline V gene has CDR1 DFQATT and CDR2 SNEGSKA (reference sequence). V trimming: 4 bases; J trimming: 0 bases; junction bases outside the gene matches: 12. The CDR3 covers 17 residues. CDR3 region: CSAIVAGGPDSSYEQYF. The CDR3 DNA is TGCAGTGCTATCGTAGCGGGAGGACCCGATAGCTCCTACGAGCAGTACTTC.

Many counts were recorded for this clonotype. The V and J genes are TRBV5-1 and TRBJ2-1; D gene ambiguous. The CDR3 contains 14 residues. In germline, CDR1 is SGHRS, CDR2 YFSETQ. V was pared by 4 bases and J by 4 bases, with 12 bases between. CDR3 DNA sequence: TGCGCCAGCAGCCTGGGTAGCAGTTACAATGAGCAGTTCTTC. Protein sequence: CASSLGSSYNEQFF.

This clonotype was counted many times. This chain links TRBV7-9 with TRBJ1-1; the D gene is possibly TRBD1 (6 bases). The length of the CDR3 is 11 residues. Trimming took 5 bases from V and 12 from J, leaving 13 bases between them. Germline V gives CDR1 SEHNR, CDR2 FQNEAQ (reference sequence). CDR3 region: CASSPGGRTFF. DNA for the CDR3: TGTGCCAGCAGCCCGGGGGGGCGGACTTTCTTT. Full variable domain (remainder filled in from reference TRBV7-9 and TRBJ1-1): DTGVSQNPRHKITKRGQNVTFRCDPISEHNRLYWYRQTLGQGPEFLTYFQNEAQLEKSRLLSDRFSAERPKGSFSTLEIQRTEQGDSAMYLCASSPGGRTFFGQGTRLTVV.

This clonotype was picked up many times. The chain carries TRBV5-1 and TRBJ1-4, with D possibly matching TRBD1 (6 bases). This CDR3 region has 15 residues. Trimming stripped 3 bases from V and 6 bases from J, with 15 bases between. Germline V CDR1 and CDR2: SGHRS, YFSETQ. In DNA form, the CDR3 reads TGCGCCAGCAGCTATTCCAGGGGCAGTGATGAAAAACTGTTTTTT. This encodes CASSYSRGSDEKLFF.

In its sample, this clonotype was seen many times. This chain connects TRBV12-3 or TRBV12-4 to TRBJ2-2; D is ambiguous. The CDR3 length is 10 residues. V dropped 6 bases and J dropped 10 bases, with 6 bases sitting between them. The CDR3: CASRSEELFF. In nucleotides, the CDR3 is TGTGCCAGCAGGTCGGAGGAGCTGTTTTTT.

This clonotype has ten or more counts. The chain couples TRBV20-1 to TRBJ2-1; 7 bases match TRBD2. Losses at the gene ends were 3 bases for V and 7 bases for J; bases not matched to a gene: 9. Germline V gives CDR1 DFQATT, CDR2 SNEGSKA (reference sequence). This CDR3 has 14 amino acids. This CDR3 reads CSASIGREGNEQFF. The CDR3 DNA reads TGCAGTGCTAGTATTGGGAGGGAAGGTAATGAGCAGTTCTTC.

This clonotype was observed at least ten times. The gene calls are TRBV7-2 and TRBJ2-3, with TRBD2 matching over 8 bases. The V gene's germline CDR1 is SGHTA and CDR2 FQGNSA. J lost 5 bases, V lost 1 base, and 2 bases had no gene match. This CDR3 region has 14 residues. The CDR3 sequence: CASSLVLAGDTQYF. Here the CDR3 DNA reads TGTGCCAGCAGCTTAGTTCTAGCGGGAGATACGCAGTATTTT.

The genes are TRBV7-8 and TRBJ2-1; the match to TRBD2 covers 8 bases. The CDR3 contains 16 residues. V shed 1 base and J 7 bases; nucleotides not matched to a gene: 9. The germline gives CDR1 SGHVS, CDR2 FQNEAQ. CDR3 sequence (DNA): TGTGCCAGCAGCTTAGATGGAGCGGGAGCTCGGAATGAGCAGTTCTTC. It translates to CASSLDGAGARNEQFF.

This clonotype was counted only a few times. The chain recombines TRBV11-3 with TRBJ2-7; 8 bases match TRBD1. This CDR3 spans 15 amino acids. Germline values: CDR1 SGHNT, CDR2 YENEEA. V shed 5 bases and J 4 bases; nucleotides not matched to a gene: 10. Here the CDR3 reads CASSQRQGLPYEQYF. The CDR3 DNA sequence: TGTGCCAGCAGCCAGCGACAGGGGCTACCTTACGAGCAGTACTTC.

This clonotype occurred many times. The junction shows a germline mismatch at one end, possibly a read error. The chain links TRBV4-2 to TRBJ2-7; tentatively, D is TRBD1 (6 bases). The V gene's germline CDR1 is LGHNA and CDR2 YNFKEQ. The CDR3 has 15 residues. The DNA of the CDR3 is TGTGCCAGCAGCCAAGAAAGCAGGGGATCCTCCGAGCAGTACTTC. Its protein is CASSQESRGSSEQYF.

In this sample, this clonotype turned up many times. The chain recombines TRBV20-1 with TRBJ2-1, with D maybe TRBD1 (5 bases). The germline V and J ends were trimmed by 5 bases and 3 bases, with 17 bases remaining between them. The length of the CDR3 is 15 residues. Germline V gives CDR1 DFQATT, CDR2 SNEGSKA (reference sequence). CDR3 sequence reads: CSARPGPNFYNEQFF. For the CDR3, the DNA is TGCAGTGCTCGTCCAGGGCCGAATTTCTACAATGAGCAGTTCTTC.

This clonotype was counted ten times or more. The V call is TRBV20-1, the J call TRBJ1-2; D is possibly TRBD1 (5 bases). Trimming shortened V by 7 bases and J by 4 bases, and 13 bases separated the two germline ends. From germline, CDR1 is DFQATT and CDR2 SNEGSKA (reference sequence). The CDR3 runs to 12 residues. Written as DNA, the CDR3 is TGCAGTGGGTCGGGGGGGATCTATGGCTACACCTTC. This translates into CSGSGGIYGYTF.

The table lists this clonotype with many counts. The V gene is TRBV10-3, the J gene TRBJ2-3; 8 positions match TRBD2. Germline V lookup: CDR1 ENHRY, CDR2 SYGVKD. Trimming cost V 2 bases and J 2 bases; bases outside gene matches: 3. The CDR3 covers 15 residues. CDR3 protein: CAISEAGGYTDTQYF. The CDR3 bases are TGTGCCATCAGTGAGGCGGGGGGCTACACAGATACGCAGTATTTT.

The V gene is TRBV11-3, the J gene TRBJ1-5; tentatively, D is TRBD1 (6 bases). In germline, CDR1 is SGHNT, CDR2 YENEEA. The CDR3 spans 16 residues. Trimming removed 5 bases at V and 0 bases at J, with 14 bases between. The CDR3 loop reads CASSPTGYYSNQPQHF. CDR3 bases: TGTGCCAGCAGCCCCACAGGGTACTATAGCAATCAGCCCCAGCATTTT. Full variable domain (remainder filled in from reference TRBV11-3 and TRBJ1-5): EAGVVQSPRYKIIEKKQPVAFWCNPISGHNTLYWYLQNLGQGPELLIRYENEEAVDDSQLPKDRFSAERLKGVDSTLKIQPAELGDSAVYLCASSPTGYYSNQPQHFGDGTRLSIL.

Details on this clonotype: In this CDR3 the conserved last residue, phenylalanine or tryptophan, is missing, so a read error is likely. The chain uses TRBV5-1 and TRBJ1-4; a weak D match, TRBD1 (6 bases). Germline V CDR1 and CDR2: SGHRS, YFSETQ. The ends were cut back, 1 base at V and 4 bases at J, with 11 bases in the middle. The length of the CDR3 is 15 residues. In DNA form, the CDR3 reads TGCGCCAGCAGCTTGTCCCGGGGGCTTAATGAAAAACTGTTTGTT. Protein: CASSLSRGLNEKLFV.

This clonotype was found many times. The V gene is TRBV14, the J gene TRBJ2-2; no clear D gene. V shed 0 bases and J shed 5 bases, with 7 bases lying between them. The CDR3 has 14 amino acids. Germline V gene data show CDR1 as SGHDN and CDR2 as FVKESK. CDR3 protein: CASSQDIGTGELFF. CDR3 DNA sequence: TGTGCCAGCAGCCAAGATATAGGGACCGGGGAGCTGTTTTTT.

This clonotype is categorized as medium-sized (0.01 to 0.1%). The rearrangement links TRBV15 to TRBJ2-3; 9 bases are shared with TRBD1. The CDR3 runs to 15 residues. Germline lookup yields CDR1 LNHNV and CDR2 YYDKDF (reference sequence). V shed 5 bases, J shed 5 bases, and the junction held 8 bases outside the gene matches. DNA of the CDR3: TGTGCCACCAGCGCAACAGGGGGCCCCAGAGATACGCAGTATTTT. Its translation is CATSATGGPRDTQYF.